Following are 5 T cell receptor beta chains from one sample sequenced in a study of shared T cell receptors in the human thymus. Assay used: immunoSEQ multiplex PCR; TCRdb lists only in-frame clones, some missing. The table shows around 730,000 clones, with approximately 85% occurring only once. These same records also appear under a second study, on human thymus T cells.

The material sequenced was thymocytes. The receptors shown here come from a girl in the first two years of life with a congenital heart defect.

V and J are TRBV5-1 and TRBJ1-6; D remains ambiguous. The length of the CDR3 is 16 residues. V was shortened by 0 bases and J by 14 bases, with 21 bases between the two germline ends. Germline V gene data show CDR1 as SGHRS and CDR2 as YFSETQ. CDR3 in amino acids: CASSLVGGVPNVSLHF. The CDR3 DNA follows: TGCGCCAGCAGCTTGGTTGGCGGAGTCCCTAACGTTTCCCTCCACTTT.

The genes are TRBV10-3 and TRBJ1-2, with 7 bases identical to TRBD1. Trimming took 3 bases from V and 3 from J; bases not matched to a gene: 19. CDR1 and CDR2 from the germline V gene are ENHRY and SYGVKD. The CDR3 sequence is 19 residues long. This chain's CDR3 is CAISEHSKRQGRRDYGYTF. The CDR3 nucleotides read TGTGCCATCAGTGAACACAGCAAGAGACAGGGTCGAAGGGACTATGGCTACACCTTC.

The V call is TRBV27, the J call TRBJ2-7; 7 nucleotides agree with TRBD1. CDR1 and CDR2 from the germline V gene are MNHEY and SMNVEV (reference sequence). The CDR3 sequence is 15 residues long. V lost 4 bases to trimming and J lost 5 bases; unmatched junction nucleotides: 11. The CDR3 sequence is CASSSPHRGRDEQYF. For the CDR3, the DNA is TGTGCCAGCAGTTCCCCCCACAGGGGAAGGGACGAGCAGTACTTC.

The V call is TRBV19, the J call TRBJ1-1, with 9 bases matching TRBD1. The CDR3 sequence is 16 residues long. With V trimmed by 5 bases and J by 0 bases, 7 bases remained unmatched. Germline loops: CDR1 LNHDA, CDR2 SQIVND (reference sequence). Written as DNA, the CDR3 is TGTGCCAGTAGTCGCCGGGACAGGGCGGTGAACACTGAAGCTTTCTTT. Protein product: CASSRRDRAVNTEAFF. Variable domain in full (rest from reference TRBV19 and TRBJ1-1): DGGITQSPKYLFRKEGQNVTLSCEQNLNHDAMYWYRQDPGQGLRLIYYSQIVNDFQKGDIAEGYSVSREKKESFPLTVTSAQKNPTAFYLCASSRRDRAVNTEAFFGQGTRLTVV.

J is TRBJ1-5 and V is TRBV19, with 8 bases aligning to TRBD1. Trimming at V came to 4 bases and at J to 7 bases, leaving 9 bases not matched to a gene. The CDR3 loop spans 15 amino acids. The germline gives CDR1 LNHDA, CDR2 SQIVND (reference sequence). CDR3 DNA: TGTGCCAGTAGTACCCTACGGACAGGGAACCAGCCCCAGCATTTT. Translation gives CASSTLRTGNQPQHF.